These 26 T cell receptor beta chains came from one sample sequenced in a study of blood T cell repertoires in COVID-19. Produced via immunoSEQ multiplex PCR; TCRdb's table is partial and in-frame only. The data hold roughly 250,000 clones, with around nine tenths observed a single time. What was sequenced was peripheral blood. These receptors originate from a man aged 25-45 years with acute or convalescent COVID-19.

The chain combines TRBV5-1 with TRBJ2-1, with 11 bases matching TRBD2. Per germline, CDR1 SGHRS and CDR2 YFSETQ. The CDR3 is 17 amino acids. V was clipped by 4 bases and J by 2 bases; unmatched bases: 8. CDR3: CASSGTATSGTYNEQFF. CDR3 DNA sequence: TGCGCCAGCAGCGGGACAGCGACTAGCGGGACCTACAATGAGCAGTTCTTC.

The chain employs TRBV21-1 and TRBJ1-5; the D call in the table, TRBD1, was not verified against the DNA. TRBV21-1 is labeled a pseudogene. The CDR3 consists of 15 residues. The CDR3 spells CASSNRDREGQPQHF. In nucleotides, the CDR3 is TGTGCCAGCAGCAACCGGGACAGGGAGGGCCAGCCCCAGCATTTT.

The genes are TRBV6-1 and TRBJ1-2; the D is unclear. This CDR3 is 16 amino acids long. Germline-derived CDR1 and CDR2 are MNHNS and SASEGT. V was shortened by 1 base and J by 4 bases, with 16 bases between the two germline ends. The CDR3 region has the DNA TGTGCCAGCAGTGAAGTTGTGGGGAGGGCGGTCTATGGCTACACCTTC. Protein sequence: CASSEVVGRAVYGYTF.

The rearrangement uses TRBV27 and TRBJ2-7, with TRBD1 identical over 7 bases. J gave up 0 bases and V 5 bases, and 4 bases lay outside the gene matches. Germline V gene data show CDR1 as MNHEY and CDR2 as SMNVEV (reference sequence). This CDR3 region has 14 residues. The CDR3 region is CASSARDSSYEQYF. CDR3 nucleotide sequence: TGTGCCAGCAGTGCCCGGGACAGCTCCTACGAGCAGTACTTC.

This clone was seen many times. The V call is TRBV18, the J call TRBJ2-7; 7 nucleotides line up with TRBD1. The CDR3 is made up of 15 amino acids. The J segment lost 2 bases and the V segment lost 3 bases, leaving 7 bases of the junction unmatched. The germline V gene encodes CDR1 KGHSH and CDR2 LQKENI. The CDR3 region is CASSPVQGSTYEQYF. In DNA form, the CDR3 reads TGTGCCAGCTCACCGGTACAGGGGTCTACCTACGAGCAGTACTTC.

V and J are TRBV29-1 and TRBJ2-1; 11 nucleotides match TRBD2. With 6 bases clipped from V and 5 bases from J, the junction kept 6 bases outside the gene matches. CDR3 length equals 14 residues. Looked up from germline, CDR1 is SQVTM and CDR2 is ANQGSEA. Written as DNA, the CDR3 is TGCAGCGTGAGGACTAGCGGGTTTGACAATGAGCAGTTCTTC. The encoded protein is CSVRTSGFDNEQFF.

The gene calls are TRBV6-5 and TRBJ2-1; D is perhaps TRBD2 (5 bases). The V gene lost 7 bases and the J gene lost 0 bases, with 13 bases spanning the gap. The CDR3 spans 15 residues. The germline gives CDR1 MNHEY, CDR2 SVGAGI. Here the CDR3 reads CASNPREGSYNEQFF. CDR3 bases: TGTGCCAGCAATCCCCGGGAAGGCTCCTACAATGAGCAGTTCTTC.

The genes are TRBV28 and TRBJ1-6, with 9 bases lining up with TRBD1. The J segment lost 10 bases and the V segment lost 3 bases, leaving 7 bases of the junction unmatched. The CDR3 is 15 residues long. Germline CDR1 is MDHEN and CDR2 is SYDVKM. The CDR3 is CASSLPPGTGSPLHF. Here the CDR3 DNA reads TGTGCCAGCAGTTTGCCTCCAGGGACAGGGTCACCCCTCCACTTT.

This clone has a handful of counts. J is TRBJ2-1 and V is TRBV24-1, with D uncertain. V was clipped by 3 bases and J by 0 bases, with 14 bases between them. The CDR3 has 17 amino acids. Germline loops: CDR1 KGHDR, CDR2 SFDVKD. The CDR3 nucleotides are TGTGCCACCAGTGATCCCGCTCGCGCGAGCTCCTACAATGAGCAGTTCTTC. Residues: CATSDPARASSYNEQFF.

The V call is TRBV28, the J call TRBJ2-4, with 7 bases fitting TRBD2. V was clipped by 8 bases and J by 9 bases; unmatched bases: 7. This CDR3 spans 12 amino acids. CDR1 and CDR2 from the germline V gene are MDHEN and SYDVKM. CDR3 DNA sequence: TGTGCCAGCGGTCTGGGGGAGGGCATTCAGTACTTC. This gives the protein CASGLGEGIQYF.

The CDR3 region is CASSVGVGGGYTF. CDR3 nucleotide sequence: TGTGCCAGCAGCGTAGGGGTCGGCGGTGGCTACACCTTC. The chain is built from TRBV9 and TRBJ1-2; D not certain. The CDR3 length is 13 residues. From germline, CDR1 is SGDLS and CDR2 YYNGEE. Trimming cost V 0 bases and J 7 bases, with 10 bases left between them. Based on the CDR3 plus reference TRBV9 and TRBJ1-2, the full variable domain is DSGVTQTPKHLITATGQRVTLRCSPRSGDLSVYWYQQSLDQGLQFLIQYYNGEERAKGNILERFSAQQFPDLHSELNLSSLELGDSALYFCASSVGVGGGYTFGSGTRLTVV.

The table lists this clone with a few counts. The chain combines TRBV6-1 with TRBJ1-2, with D maybe TRBD1 (6 bases). The V gene lost 3 bases and the J gene lost 0 bases, with 20 bases spanning the gap. The CDR3 extends over 18 amino acids. Looked up from germline, CDR1 is MNHNS and CDR2 is SASEGT. The CDR3 coding sequence is TGTGCCAGCAGTGACGACAGGATCCTCCTTTATCCTAACTATGGCTACACCTTC. Protein sequence: CASSDDRILLYPNYGYTF.

J is TRBJ1-1 and V is TRBV19, with 7 bases that match TRBD1. CDR3 size: 14 residues. J gave up 3 bases and V 3 bases, and 4 bases lay outside the gene matches. From germline, CDR1 is LNHDA and CDR2 SQIVND (reference sequence). CDR3 DNA: TGTGCCAGTAGTATCTCACAGGGGTACACTGAAGCTTTCTTT. Translated: CASSISQGYTEAFF.

This chain uses TRBV6-5 with TRBJ1-3, with a possible D match to TRBD1 (5 bases). The CDR3 contains 14 residues. Trimming took 11 bases from V and 2 from J, leaving 16 bases between them. CDR1 and CDR2 from the germline V gene are MNHEY and SVGAGI. The CDR3 nucleotides read TGTGCCGCCCGGGGGATGGGGACTGGAAACACCATATATTTT. Translated: CAARGMGTGNTIYF.

CDR3 loop: CASSPGQWGYGYTF. DNA of the CDR3: TGCGCCAGCAGCCCAGGACAGTGGGGGTATGGCTACACCTTC. The rearrangement joins TRBV5-1 to TRBJ1-2; D perhaps matches TRBD1 (6 bases). The CDR3 is 14 amino acids. Germline V gene data show CDR1 as SGHRS and CDR2 as YFSETQ. The V gene lost 4 bases and the J gene lost 5 bases, with 15 bases spanning the gap.

To note about this clone: The same CDR3 arises from other DNA sequences in this sample as well. V usage is TRBV5-1 and J usage is TRBJ1-6; 11 bases are shared with TRBD1. Unmatched junction bases numbered 3, after V lost 4 bases and J lost 9 bases. CDR3 length: 14 amino acids. The germline CDR1 and CDR2 sequences are SGHRS and YFSETQ. CDR3 nucleotides: TGCGCCAGCAGCCTGGGACAGGGGGTTTCACCCCTCCACTTT. Its translation: CASSLGQGVSPLHF.

The chain uses TRBV5-6 and TRBJ2-1; a weak D match, TRBD1 (6 bases). From germline, CDR1 is SGHDT and CDR2 YYEEEE. Trimming pared 5 bases from V and 0 bases from J, leaving 15 bases between. The length of the CDR3 is 16 residues. CDR3 region: CASRFRGVPSYNEQFF. The CDR3 DNA is TGTGCCAGCAGATTCAGGGGCGTCCCCTCCTACAATGAGCAGTTCTTC.

The V and J genes are TRBV18 and TRBJ1-6, with D possibly matching TRBD1 (5 bases). The CDR3 length is 15 residues. The germline V gene has CDR1 KGHSH and CDR2 LQKENI. V was shortened by 3 bases and J by 6 bases, with 12 bases between the two germline ends. CDR3 in amino acids: CASSPRQNPNSPLHF. DNA for the CDR3: TGTGCCAGCTCACCCCGACAGAATCCTAATTCACCCCTCCACTTT.

This chain uses TRBV6-1 with TRBJ2-5, with D perhaps TRBD2 (5 bases). The CDR3 covers 15 residues. Germline V gene data show CDR1 as MNHNS and CDR2 as SASEGT. V was shortened by 0 bases and J by 5 bases, with 13 bases between the two germline ends. CDR3 region: CASSEASMGGETQYF. DNA of the CDR3: TGTGCCAGCAGTGAAGCCTCGATGGGCGGGGAGACCCAGTACTTC.

This sequence joins TRBV2 and TRBJ1-2; 8 bases agree with TRBD1. Germline-derived CDR1 and CDR2 are SNHLY and FYNNEI. Trimming cost V 4 bases and J 8 bases; bases outside gene matches: 3. The CDR3 extends over 12 amino acids. CDR3 DNA sequence: TGTGCCAGCAGTGGGACAGGGAACGGCTACACCTTC. It specifies CASSGTGNGYTF.

The CDR3 DNA sequence: TGTGCCAGCAGCCCGAGGACTAGCATTAGTGTAGAGACCCAGTACTTC. It translates to CASSPRTSISVETQYF. This chain connects TRBV7-2 to TRBJ2-5, with 8 nucleotides matching TRBD2. Germline lookup yields CDR1 SGHTA and CDR2 FQGNSA. This CDR3 has 16 amino acids. The V and J ends lost 5 bases and 4 bases, in that order; junction bases with no gene match: 12.

Comment on this clone: The sample carries other DNA sequences with the same CDR3. The chain has TRBV2 and TRBJ2-5; D is perhaps TRBD2 (6 bases). From germline, CDR1 is SNHLY and CDR2 FYNNEI. This CDR3 has 12 residues. V dropped 3 bases and J dropped 5 bases, with 7 bases sitting between them. The CDR3 nucleotides read TGTGCCAGCAGTGATCGGGGGGAGACCCAGTACTTC. The encoded protein is CASSDRGETQYF.

This chain links TRBV6-5 with TRBJ1-1; D is perhaps TRBD1 (5 bases). Germline V gene sequence: CDR1 MNHEY, CDR2 SVGAGI. The CDR3 has 14 residues. V was pared by 7 bases and J by 1 base, with 13 bases between. The CDR3 bases are TGTGCCAGCAAACGGGGGGTAGGGAACACTGAAGCTTTCTTT. Amino acid sequence: CASKRGVGNTEAFF.

This chain uses TRBV27 with TRBJ1-4; 7 nucleotides line up with TRBD1. V shed 9 bases and J 3 bases; nucleotides not matched to a gene: 10. Germline V gene lookup returns CDR1 MNHEY and CDR2 SMNVEV (reference sequence). The CDR3 is 15 amino acids. The CDR3 coding sequence is TGTGCCAGGGACACAGGGGATAGGGCTAATGAAAAACTGTTTTTT. Translated, it gives CARDTGDRANEKLFF.

V and J are TRBV19 and TRBJ1-2; D might be TRBD1 (6 bases). Germline lookup yields CDR1 LNHDA and CDR2 SQIVND (reference sequence). With 6 bases removed from V and 3 bases from J, the gap between germline ends came to 14 bases. The CDR3 sequence is 14 residues long. The chain's CDR3 is CASRPTGPDYGYTF. The CDR3 DNA reads TGTGCCAGTAGACCGACAGGCCCCGACTATGGCTACACCTTC. Full variable domain (remainder filled in from reference TRBV19 and TRBJ1-2): DGGITQSPKYLFRKEGQNVTLSCEQNLNHDAMYWYRQDPGQGLRLIYYSQIVNDFQKGDIAEGYSVSREKKESFPLTVTSAQKNPTAFYLCASRPTGPDYGYTFGSGTRLTVV.

This clone has only one observation. The sample has other DNA sequences that encode this CDR3 too. The rearrangement links TRBV11-2 to TRBJ2-7; D is undetermined. Trimming stripped 0 bases from V and 4 bases from J, with 4 bases between. The CDR3 contains 12 residues. Germline CDR1 SGHAT, CDR2 FQNNGV. CDR3 protein: CASSLDRYEQYF. The DNA for the CDR3 is TGTGCCAGCAGCTTAGATCGGTACGAGCAGTACTTC. The full variable domain, completed using reference TRBV11-2 and TRBJ2-7, is EAGVAQSPRYKIIEKRQSVAFWCNPISGHATLYWYQQILGQGPKLLIQFQNNGVVDDSQLPKDRFSAERLKGVDSTLKIQPAKLEDSAVYLCASSLDRYEQYFGPGTRLTVT.